These T cell receptor beta chains were read from a single sample in a study of cytomegalovirus exposure and HLA in healthy donors. Profiling relied on immunoSEQ multiplex PCR, and the TCRdb table lists in-frame clones only, not all of them. The sample lists some 200,000 clones; about 86% were seen once. Material for sequencing was PBMCs. These receptors were obtained from a woman in her 30s in good health and CMV-seronegative. The CDR3 runs from the conserved cysteine through the conserved F or W. A D gene is named only where the DNA matches it firmly. Clone sizes are given selectively: once, few, many, or a class where the clone is expanded.

d_call: -; v_call: TRBV30; j_call: TRBJ2-5; clone_size: -; cdr3_nt: TGTGCCTCGGACGAGGGAGAGACCCAGTACTTC; cdr3_aa: CASDEGETQYF
d_call: -; v_call: TRBV10-3; j_call: TRBJ1-1; clone_size: -; cdr3_nt: TGTGCCATCAGTGAGGTAGAGGGAGACCTTACTGAAGCTTTCTTT; cdr3_aa: CAISEVEGDLTEAFF
d_call: -; v_call: TRBV18; j_call: TRBJ2-7; clone_size: -; cdr3_nt: TGTGCCAGCTCACTCGAATACAGGGAACGAGAGCAGTACTTC; cdr3_aa: CASSLEYREREQYF
d_call: TRBD1; v_call: TRBV5-4; j_call: TRBJ2-7; clone_size: few; cdr3_nt: TGTGCCAGCAGCCAGGGACAGGGACCGAACTACGAGCAGTACTTC; cdr3_aa: CASSQGQGPNYEQYF
d_call: -; v_call: TRBV21-1; j_call: TRBJ1-6; clone_size: few; cdr3_nt: TGTGCCAGCAGAGGACAGTCAAATTCACCCCTCCACTTT; cdr3_aa: CASRGQSNSPLHF
d_call: TRBD2; v_call: TRBV14; j_call: TRBJ2-7; clone_size: -; cdr3_nt: TGTGCCAGCAGCCGTAGTAGCGGGAGAAACGAGCAGTACTTC; cdr3_aa: CASSRSSGRNEQYF
d_call: TRBD1; v_call: TRBV30; j_call: TRBJ2-7; clone_size: -; cdr3_nt: TGTGCCTGGAGTGTACGGGGACAGGTTGAGGACGAGCAGTACTTC; cdr3_aa: CAWSVRGQVEDEQYF
d_call: TRBD1; v_call: TRBV28; j_call: TRBJ2-7; clone_size: -; cdr3_nt: TGTGCCAGCAGTGCTCACCGGGACAGATCCTACGAGCAGTACTTC; cdr3_aa: CASSAHRDRSYEQYF
d_call: TRBD1; v_call: TRBV2; j_call: TRBJ1-5; clone_size: few; cdr3_nt: TGTGCCAGCAGTGTCGGGACAGGCAATCAGCCCCAGCATTTT; cdr3_aa: CASSVGTGNQPQHF
d_call: TRBD1; v_call: TRBV5-1; j_call: TRBJ1-2; clone_size: -; cdr3_nt: TGCGCCAGCAGCTCCGTGGGACAGCGCTATGGCTACACCTTC; cdr3_aa: CASSSVGQRYGYTF
d_call: TRBD2; v_call: TRBV4-1; j_call: TRBJ2-1; clone_size: once; cdr3_nt: TGCGCCAGCAGCCGGGCTAGCGGGGGGATCACTTCCAATGAGCAGTTCTTC; cdr3_aa: CASSRASGGITSNEQFF
d_call: TRBD2; v_call: TRBV7-2; j_call: TRBJ2-3; clone_size: -; cdr3_nt: TGTGCCAGCAGCTTAGTAGCGGGGGGAACAGATACGCAGTATTTT; cdr3_aa: CASSLVAGGTDTQYF
d_call: TRBD2; v_call: TRBV18; j_call: TRBJ2-3; clone_size: -; cdr3_nt: TGTGCCAGCTCACCCCTAGGGACTAGCGGGAGTATTACAGATACGCAGTATTTT; cdr3_aa: CASSPLGTSGSITDTQYF
d_call: -; v_call: TRBV27; j_call: TRBJ2-2; clone_size: -; cdr3_nt: TGTGCCAGCAGTAACCCACTTCTACCCGGGGAGCTGTTTTTT; cdr3_aa: CASSNPLLPGELFF
d_call: -; v_call: TRBV7-2; j_call: TRBJ1-1; clone_size: -; cdr3_nt: TGTGCCAGCAGCTTAGGATACAGCACTGAAGCTTTCTTT; cdr3_aa: CASSLGYSTEAFF
d_call: -; v_call: TRBV4-3; j_call: TRBJ2-1; clone_size: -; cdr3_nt: TGCGCCAGCAGCCAAGACCCTCCCGACACTTACAATGAGCAGTTCTTC; cdr3_aa: CASSQDPPDTYNEQFF
d_call: -; v_call: TRBV7-8; j_call: TRBJ2-5; clone_size: -; cdr3_nt: TGTGCCAGCAGACAACTCCTGCAGCGCCAAGAGACCCAGTACTTC; cdr3_aa: CASRQLLQRQETQYF
d_call: TRBD2; v_call: TRBV27; j_call: TRBJ2-5; clone_size: -; cdr3_nt: TGTGCCAGCAGACCGACGGGGGGGCTTTCGGGAGACCAGTACTTC; cdr3_aa: CASRPTGGLSGDQYF
d_call: -; v_call: TRBV6-1; j_call: TRBJ2-2; clone_size: once; cdr3_nt: TGTGCCAGCAGGTTCGGGTCCCGGGTGGACGGGGAGCTGTTTTTT; cdr3_aa: CASRFGSRVDGELFF
d_call: TRBD1; v_call: TRBV7-9; j_call: TRBJ2-2; clone_size: -; cdr3_nt: TGTTCCAGCAGCTTCCTGGACAGGGGTAGTTGGGAGCTGTTTTTT; cdr3_aa: CSSSFLDRGSWELFF
d_call: -; v_call: TRBV5-1; j_call: TRBJ2-7; clone_size: -; cdr3_nt: TGCGCCAGCAGAGGGACCGGGGGTGTCGAGCAGTACTTC; cdr3_aa: CASRGTGGVEQYF
d_call: TRBD1; v_call: TRBV2; j_call: TRBJ1-5; clone_size: -; cdr3_nt: TGTGCCACCCAGGGGGCCGGTCAGCCCCAGCATTTT; cdr3_aa: CATQGAGQPQHF
d_call: -; v_call: TRBV9; j_call: TRBJ2-1; clone_size: -; cdr3_nt: TGTGCCAGCAGCACCAGCGGGCTTGTCTACAATGAGCAGTTCTTC; cdr3_aa: CASSTSGLVYNEQFF
d_call: TRBD1; v_call: TRBV7-7; j_call: TRBJ2-3; clone_size: -; cdr3_nt: TGTGCCAGCAGCTTAGCAGGTCAGGGGGACACAGATACGCAGTATTTT; cdr3_aa: CASSLAGQGDTDTQYF
d_call: -; v_call: TRBV5-1; j_call: TRBJ2-2; clone_size: -; cdr3_nt: TGCGCCAGCAGCTTGGAGGCGGCCGGGGAGCTGTTTTTT; cdr3_aa: CASSLEAAGELFF
d_call: -; v_call: TRBV4-1; j_call: TRBJ2-1; clone_size: -; cdr3_nt: TGCGCCAGCAGCGGCTTTCCCAGGGGCCTATCCTACAATGAGCAGTTCTTC; cdr3_aa: CASSGFPRGLSYNEQFF
d_call: -; v_call: TRBV7-8; j_call: TRBJ1-3; clone_size: -; cdr3_nt: TGTGCCAGCAGCCCCCCAGACTCTGGAAACACCATATATTTT; cdr3_aa: CASSPPDSGNTIYF
d_call: TRBD1; v_call: TRBV7-6; j_call: TRBJ2-5; clone_size: -; cdr3_nt: TGTGCCAGCAGCGGATGGGACAGCCGGGCCCAAGAGGCCCAGTACTTC; cdr3_aa: CASSGWDSRAQEAQYF
d_call: TRBD1; v_call: TRBV7-9; j_call: TRBJ1-1; clone_size: few; cdr3_nt: TGTGCCAGCAGGAGAGACAGGGAAAAAATGAACACTGAAGCTTTCTTT; cdr3_aa: CASRRDREKMNTEAFF
d_call: TRBD2; v_call: TRBV7-9; j_call: TRBJ2-5; clone_size: -; cdr3_nt: TGTGCCAGCAGCTTAGGACTAGCGGGGGGCGAGACCCAGTACTTC; cdr3_aa: CASSLGLAGGETQYF
d_call: TRBD1; v_call: TRBV7-9; j_call: TRBJ1-1; clone_size: -; cdr3_nt: TGTGCCAGCAGGGGACAGCTGAACACTGAAGCTTTCTTT; cdr3_aa: CASRGQLNTEAFF
d_call: TRBD2; v_call: TRBV5-4; j_call: TRBJ2-2; clone_size: -; cdr3_nt: TGTGCCAGCAGCTTGGCGGGTAGCGGGAGCAGCACCGGGGAGCTGTTTTTT; cdr3_aa: CASSLAGSGSSTGELFF
d_call: -; v_call: TRBV6-1; j_call: TRBJ2-5; clone_size: -; cdr3_nt: TGTGCCAGCAGTGAATATCGGGCTAGCAGGAAGGAGACCCAGTACTTC; cdr3_aa: CASSEYRASRKETQYF
d_call: TRBD1; v_call: TRBV5-6; j_call: TRBJ2-3; clone_size: -; cdr3_nt: TGTGCCAGCGGGAGATCGGACAGGGGGCACACAGATACGCAGTATTTT; cdr3_aa: CASGRSDRGHTDTQYF
d_call: TRBD1; v_call: TRBV4-2; j_call: TRBJ2-3; clone_size: -; cdr3_nt: TGTGCCAGCAGCAAGGGACAGGGCCCAGATACGCAGTACTTT; cdr3_aa: CASSKGQGPDTQYF
d_call: -; v_call: TRBV5-6; j_call: TRBJ2-7; clone_size: few; cdr3_nt: TGTGCCAGCAGCTGGGGGGTTGGCCCTAGTGAATACGAGCAGTACTTC; cdr3_aa: CASSWGVGPSEYEQYF
d_call: TRBD1; v_call: TRBV4-3; j_call: TRBJ1-6; clone_size: -; cdr3_nt: TGCGCCAGCAGTCACCAGAGGGGGCGCGTGGATTCACCCCTCCACTTT; cdr3_aa: CASSHQRGRVDSPLHF
d_call: -; v_call: TRBV5-1; j_call: TRBJ2-7; clone_size: -; cdr3_nt: TGCGCCAGCAGCTTGGGTTCGCCTCCCGTCTTAGGGGCCTACGAGCAGTACTTC; cdr3_aa: CASSLGSPPVLGAYEQYF
d_call: -; v_call: TRBV18; j_call: TRBJ1-2; clone_size: -; cdr3_nt: TGTGCCAGCTCACCACCAGGCACAGGGTGGGAAGGCTACACCTTC; cdr3_aa: CASSPPGTGWEGYTF
d_call: TRBD1; v_call: TRBV18; j_call: TRBJ2-5; clone_size: -; cdr3_nt: TGTGCCAGCTCACCTCAATGGGGACAGCAAGAGACCCAGTACTTC; cdr3_aa: CASSPQWGQQETQYF